The 29 T cell receptor beta chains reported below all come from one sample, sequenced in a study of shared T cell receptors in the human thymus. Sequencing used immunoSEQ multiplex PCR; TCRdb keeps in-frame clones, though not all of them. Here the sample spans 700,000 to 750,000 clones, roughly 88% being singletons. These data also formed part of another study, on human thymus T cells.

The sequenced sample consisted of thymocytes. All receptors derive from a girl less than two years old with a congenital heart defect.

The chain joins TRBV28 to TRBJ1-3, with 8 bases lining up with TRBD1. The ends lost 7 bases at V and 4 bases at J; junction bases unmatched: 9. CDR1 is MDHEN, CDR2 SYDVKM, per germline. This CDR3 has 15 amino acids. CDR3 amino acids: CASTHQGAGGNTIYF. In DNA, the CDR3 is TGTGCCAGCACTCATCAGGGGGCGGGAGGAAACACCATATATTTT.

V usage is TRBV29-1 and J usage is TRBJ2-3; 8 positions match TRBD2. The CDR3 is 14 residues long. J was trimmed by 4 bases and V by 4 bases; bases with no gene match: 7. CDR1 and CDR2 (germline): SQVTM, ANQGSEA. As DNA, the CDR3 is TGCAGCGTTGGAGCTACTAGCGGTGCAGATACGCAGTATTTT. Protein product: CSVGATSGADTQYF.

This clone was counted a few times. This rearrangement joins TRBV13 to TRBJ2-7; 12 bases align to TRBD2. The V gene end was trimmed by 5 bases and the J gene end by 2 bases; junction bases not matched to a gene: 13. Germline-derived CDR1 and CDR2 are PRHDT and FYEKMQ (reference sequence). This CDR3 is 18 amino acids long. CDR3 sequence reads: CASSAPTPGTSGPYEQYF. CDR3 nucleotide sequence: TGTGCCAGCAGCGCCCCTACCCCCGGGACTAGCGGGCCCTACGAGCAGTACTTC.

The CDR3 DNA follows: TGCGCCAGCAGCTTGGTAGCAGGGAACGGTGAGCAGTTCTTC. The encoded protein is CASSLVAGNGEQFF. V and J are TRBV5-1 and TRBJ2-1; the D gene is possibly TRBD1 (5 bases). CDR1 is SGHRS, CDR2 YFSETQ, per germline. V was clipped by 0 bases and J by 9 bases, with 13 bases between them. The length of the CDR3 is 14 residues.

The chain employs TRBV9 and TRBJ1-1; a possible D gene is TRBD1 (6 bases). From germline, CDR1 is SGDLS and CDR2 YYNGEE. The CDR3 has 14 residues. The V gene lost 5 bases and the J gene lost 5 bases, with 16 bases spanning the gap. The CDR3 is CASSVGGQGTEAFF. CDR3 bases: TGTGCCAGCAGTGTCGGGGGGCAAGGGACTGAAGCTTTCTTT. The whole variable domain, filled in from reference TRBV9 and TRBJ1-1, reads DSGVTQTPKHLITATGQRVTLRCSPRSGDLSVYWYQQSLDQGLQFLIQYYNGEERAKGNILERFSAQQFPDLHSELNLSSLELGDSALYFCASSVGGQGTEAFFGQGTRLTVV.

The chain employs TRBV6-5 and TRBJ2-3, with D hard to call. The germline V gene encodes CDR1 MNHEY and CDR2 SVGAGI. V lost 5 bases and J 6 bases, leaving 6 bases between the germline ends. The length of the CDR3 is 11 residues. In DNA, the CDR3 is TGTGCCAGCAGTACGGTGGATACGCAGTATTTT. Protein product: CASSTVDTQYF.

The V call is TRBV6-5, the J call TRBJ1-6, with D hard to call. From germline, CDR1 is MNHEY and CDR2 SVGAGI. This CDR3 is 13 amino acids long. The ends were cut back, 0 bases at V and 8 bases at J, with 5 bases in the middle. This CDR3 is CASSYSPDSPLHF. In DNA form, the CDR3 reads TGTGCCAGCAGTTACTCCCCCGATTCACCCCTCCACTTT.

This sequence joins TRBV15 and TRBJ1-1; TRBD1 agrees at 7 bases. This CDR3 is built from 12 residues. CDR1 and CDR2 (germline): LNHNV, YYDKDF (reference sequence). Trimming cost V 3 bases and J 10 bases; bases outside gene matches: 5. CDR3 sequence: CATSRKRTGAFF. The CDR3 DNA is TGTGCCACCAGCAGGAAGAGGACAGGAGCTTTCTTT.

A single count supports this clone. The chain uses TRBV29-1 and TRBJ1-1, with 11 nucleotides matching TRBD1. CDR1 is SQVTM and CDR2 is ANQGSEA in the germline V gene. With V trimmed by 7 bases and J by 3 bases, 7 bases remained unmatched. CDR3 length: 14 residues. Here the CDR3 DNA reads TGCAGCGGGCTGGACAGGGGGCATGACACTGAAGCTTTCTTT. Residues: CSGLDRGHDTEAFF.

The chain links TRBV5-5 to TRBJ2-5; 11 nucleotides align to TRBD2. Germline V gene lookup returns CDR1 SGHKS and CDR2 YYEKEE (reference sequence). The CDR3 sequence is 17 residues long. After removal of 5 bases from V and 3 bases from J, the junction contained 12 bases not matched to a gene. CDR3 nucleotide sequence: TGTGCCAGCAGTCATATTACTAGCGGGGGCCTAAAAGAGACCCAGTACTTC. Its translation is CASSHITSGGLKETQYF.

This clone came up a few times. This chain connects TRBV5-6 to TRBJ1-2, with 12 bases fitting TRBD1. This CDR3 has 17 residues. J lost 3 bases, V lost 4 bases, and 10 bases had no gene match. Germline V lookup: CDR1 SGHDT, CDR2 YYEEEE. CDR3 sequence reads: CASSARDRGRLDYGYTF. CDR3 coding DNA: TGTGCCAGCAGCGCCCGGGACAGGGGGCGGCTTGACTATGGCTACACCTTC.

The chain joins TRBV4-1 to TRBJ1-2; a possible D gene is TRBD1 (5 bases). Germline-derived CDR1 and CDR2 are MGHRA and YSYEKL. The CDR3 is made up of 13 amino acids. The germline V and J ends were trimmed by 5 bases and 2 bases, with 9 bases remaining between them. Here the CDR3 reads CASSAQGNYGYTF. The CDR3 bases are TGCGCCAGCAGCGCTCAGGGAAACTATGGCTACACCTTC.

In its sample, this clone was seen once. The rearrangement joins TRBV15 to TRBJ2-7, with TRBD1 matching 7 bases. With V trimmed by 5 bases and J by 5 bases, 12 bases remained unmatched. Germline values: CDR1 LNHNV, CDR2 YYDKDF (reference sequence). This CDR3 has 15 amino acids. Written as DNA, the CDR3 is TGTGCCACCAGCGAACCAGGGGGAAGGAGAGACGAGCAGTACTTC. It is translated as CATSEPGGRRDEQYF.

In DNA form, the CDR3 reads TGTGCCTGGAGAATTGCGGACGAGCAGTACTTC. This encodes CAWRIADEQYF. The chain is built from TRBV30 and TRBJ2-7; D call uncertain. Germline-derived CDR1 and CDR2 are GTSNPN and SVGIG (reference sequence). CDR3 length equals 11 residues. Between the trimmed V and J ends, which lost 3 bases and 5 bases, there was a span of 8 bases.

The CDR3 is CASSGLGSYEQYF. CDR3 in DNA: TGTGCCAGCTCGGGACTTGGAAGTTACGAGCAGTACTTC. The chain combines TRBV2 with TRBJ2-7; D perhaps matches TRBD2 (6 bases). Trimming cost V 8 bases and J 4 bases, with 15 bases left between them. The CDR3 spans 13 residues. CDR1 is SNHLY, CDR2 FYNNEI, per germline.

The chain links TRBV6-1 to TRBJ1-2; a possible D gene is TRBD1 (6 bases). CDR1 and CDR2 (germline): MNHNS, SASEGT. Trimming took off 4 bases at V and 8 bases at J, with 11 bases between the two ends. This CDR3 spans 12 amino acids. The CDR3 bases are TGTGCCAGCAGTGGCAGGGGTAAAGGCTACACCTTC. It codes for CASSGRGKGYTF.

This rearrangement joins TRBV6-6 to TRBJ2-7; TRBD2 agrees at 10 bases. There are 14 residues in the CDR3. Unmatched junction bases numbered 5, after V lost 6 bases and J lost 3 bases. Per the germline V gene, CDR1 is MNHNY and CDR2 is SVGAGI (reference sequence). The CDR3 DNA reads TGTGCCAGCAGCCGACTAGCGGGTTACTACGAGCAGTACTTC. This sequence encodes CASSRLAGYYEQYF.

V gene TRBV7-8 combines with J gene TRBJ2-7, with 12 bases identical to TRBD2. The germline CDR1 and CDR2 sequences are SGHVS and FQNEAQ. V trimming: 1 base; J trimming: 2 bases; junction bases outside the gene matches: 18. CDR3 length: 21 residues. The CDR3 DNA follows: TGTGCCAGCAGCTTAGTGATATGGCTAGCGGGGGGGCCGCGCCCAACCTACGAGCAGTACTTC. Its protein product is CASSLVIWLAGGPRPTYEQYF.

The chain joins TRBV10-3 to TRBJ1-1; TRBD1 is a possible D gene (6 bases). This CDR3 is 14 amino acids long. The germline V gene has CDR1 ENHRY and CDR2 SYGVKD. V was pared by 3 bases and J by 1 base, with 9 bases between. Here the CDR3 reads CAISETGQNTEAFF. CDR3 DNA sequence: TGTGCCATCAGTGAAACAGGGCAGAACACTGAAGCTTTCTTT.

The V call is TRBV6-5, the J call TRBJ1-6, with TRBD1 matching over 7 bases. Germline CDR1 reads MNHEY; CDR2 reads SVGAGI. J gave up 9 bases and V 6 bases, and 8 bases lay outside the gene matches. CDR3 size: 14 residues. This chain's CDR3 is CASSQGDVGSPLHF. CDR3 in DNA: TGTGCCAGCAGCCAGGGGGACGTGGGTTCACCCCTCCACTTT.

The chain is built from TRBV5-8 and TRBJ1-4; D remains unclear. Trimming took 0 bases from V and 5 from J, leaving 5 bases between them. Germline CDR1 is SGHTS and CDR2 is YDEGEE. There are 13 residues in the CDR3. In DNA form, the CDR3 reads TGTGCCAGCAGCTTGGCCCCGAATGAAAAACTGTTTTTT. It specifies CASSLAPNEKLFF.

The chain couples TRBV4-1 to TRBJ2-1; 14 bases map to TRBD2. Germline values: CDR1 MGHRA, CDR2 YSYEKL. The CDR3 runs 15 residues. V lost 4 bases and J lost 5; bases outside the gene matches: 1. The DNA for the CDR3 is TGCGCCAGCAGCCCGACTAGCGGGGGGGACAATGAGCAGTTCTTC. Translating it yields CASSPTSGGDNEQFF.

The gene calls are TRBV19 and TRBJ2-1, with D unresolved. Germline-derived CDR1 and CDR2 are LNHDA and SQIVND (reference sequence). The germline V and J ends were trimmed by 5 bases and 7 bases, with 18 bases remaining between them. This CDR3 is 15 amino acids long. The CDR3 bases are TGTGCCAGTAGTCCGCTGGGTGGGCGCCAGAATGAGCAGTTCTTC. Its protein is CASSPLGGRQNEQFF.

The chain is built from TRBV9 and TRBJ2-5; TRBD2 agrees at 7 bases. Trimming removed 3 bases from V and 0 bases from J; junction bases left unmatched: 8. CDR3 length: 16 amino acids. Germline V gives CDR1 SGDLS, CDR2 YYNGEE. The CDR3 here is CASSAETSAYQETQYF. As DNA, the CDR3 is TGTGCCAGCAGCGCGGAAACTAGCGCGTACCAAGAGACCCAGTACTTC.

The chain joins TRBV27 to TRBJ2-1; 7 bases map to TRBD2. The germline gives CDR1 MNHEY, CDR2 SMNVEV (reference sequence). This CDR3 is built from 24 residues. Trimming removed 5 bases from V and 2 bases from J; junction bases left unmatched: 33. The CDR3 protein is CASSPSRSGRRPGLHAVTYNEQFF. The CDR3 DNA reads TGTGCCAGCAGTCCCTCCCGATCGGGCCGAAGGCCGGGACTACACGCCGTTACCTACAATGAGCAGTTCTTC.

The J gene is TRBJ1-2, the V gene TRBV10-2; maybe TRBD1 (5 bases). This CDR3 spans 14 amino acids. Germline V lookup: CDR1 WSHSY, CDR2 SAAADI. The ends were cut back, 8 bases at V and 7 bases at J, with 20 bases in the middle. CDR3 amino acids: CASCLGEGSLGYTF. In DNA, the CDR3 is TGCGCCAGCTGCCTCGGGGAGGGGTCCCTTGGCTACACCTTC.

This chain uses TRBV7-3 with TRBJ1-1; D is ambiguous. Germline loops: CDR1 SGHTA, CDR2 FQGTGA. This CDR3 is built from 15 residues. V lost 1 base to trimming and J lost 6 bases, with 15 bases between them. The CDR3 loop is CASSLRPITRAEAFF. CDR3 coding DNA: TGTGCCAGCAGCTTAAGGCCGATAACCCGGGCTGAAGCTTTCTTT.

J is TRBJ1-2 and V is TRBV29-1; 8 positions match TRBD1. V dropped 4 bases and J dropped 4; count of bases not matched to a gene: 11. Germline V gene data show CDR1 as SQVTM and CDR2 as ANQGSEA. This CDR3 is built from 15 residues. The CDR3 DNA reads TGCAGCGTTGGGTCGTTCCCGGGACAGGTCTATGGCTACACCTTC. It encodes CSVGSFPGQVYGYTF.

The chain recombines TRBV14 with TRBJ1-2; D not certain. Trimming took 4 bases from V and 8 from J, leaving 11 bases between them. The germline gives CDR1 SGHDN, CDR2 FVKESK. This CDR3 comprises 12 residues. In nucleotides, the CDR3 is TGTGCCAGCAGCCGCAATACTCTGGGCTACACCTTC. Protein sequence: CASSRNTLGYTF.